What follows are 6 T cell receptor beta chains derived from one specimen sequenced in a study of T cells in Graves' hyperthyroidism and ophthalmopathy. RNA transcripts served as the template for amplifying TCR beta CDR3 regions. The HTBI primer set served for first-round RT-PCR of the TCR CDR3. MiXCR, run by TCRdb on the multiplex PCR reads, gives a single entry per CDR3 protein. The table lists fewer than 900,000 distinct CDR3 sequences, 16% of them singletons. Sequencing input: blood. These receptors originate from a man younger than 30 with Graves' hyperthyroidism.

The chain is built from TRBV20-1 and TRBJ2-3, with D tentatively TRBD1 (6 bases). The V gene's germline CDR1 is DFQATT and CDR2 SNEGSKA (reference sequence). The CDR3 has 13 amino acids. Trimming cost V 4 bases and J 2 bases, with 10 bases left between them. The CDR3, as DNA: TGCAGTGCTATAGGACAGACCACAGATACGCAGTATTTT. Its translation: CSAIGQTTDTQYF.

This clonotype was recorded at least ten times. Here the CDR3 DNA reads TGTGCCTGGGGAGGGACTAGCGTCCAAGAGACCCAGTACTTC. Translated: CAWGGTSVQETQYF. J is TRBJ2-5 and V is TRBV30; 10 bases are a match to TRBD2. This CDR3 is built from 14 residues. CDR1 is GTSNPN and CDR2 is SVGIG in the germline V gene (reference sequence). The junction had 4 bases not matched to a gene; V was cut back by 5 bases and J by 1 base.

As for this clonotype: Mismatch with germline at one junction end may stem from a read error. V gene TRBV6-4 combines with J gene TRBJ2-1, with a tentative D call TRBD2 (5 bases). The V gene's germline CDR1 is MRHNA and CDR2 SNTAGT. This CDR3 region has 12 residues. CDR3 region: CASSLDGNEQLF. The CDR3 DNA is TGTGCCAGCAGCCTAGACGGGAATGAGCAGCTCTTC.

This clonotype has at least ten counts. This chain connects TRBV7-9 to TRBJ2-3; 7 bases align to TRBD2. Germline trimming cut 0 bases from V and 5 bases from J; bases unmatched to any gene: 5. CDR3 length: 15 residues. In germline, CDR1 is SEHNR, CDR2 FQNEAQ (reference sequence). CDR3 amino acids: CASSLAGGPGDTQYF. In DNA form, the CDR3 reads TGTGCCAGCAGCTTAGCGGGAGGGCCGGGAGATACGCAGTATTTT. Drawing the rest from reference TRBV7-9 and TRBJ2-3, the complete variable domain is DTGVSQNPRHKITKRGQNVTFRCDPISEHNRLYWYRQTLGQGPEFLTYFQNEAQLEKSRLLSDRFSAERPKGSFSTLEIQRTEQGDSAMYLCASSLAGGPGDTQYFGPGTRLTVL.

This clonotype was recorded a few times. The chain employs TRBV6-1 and TRBJ2-7, with 7 positions matching TRBD1. The J segment lost 1 base and the V segment lost 5 bases, leaving 5 bases of the junction unmatched. Per the germline V gene, CDR1 is MNHNS and CDR2 is SASEGT. CDR3 length: 14 amino acids. CDR3 nucleotide sequence: TGTGCCAGCAGTTATACGACAGGGTCCTACGAGCAGTACTTC. Its protein is CASSYTTGSYEQYF.

This clonotype was detected ten times or more. The chain is built from TRBV20-1 and TRBJ2-1, with D possibly matching TRBD2 (5 bases). Trimming removed 3 bases at V and 8 bases at J, with 17 bases between. This CDR3 is built from 14 residues. CDR1 is DFQATT and CDR2 is SNEGSKA in the germline V gene (reference sequence). CDR3 sequence reads: CSASVSQSGYEQFF. The CDR3 bases are TGCAGTGCTAGCGTGTCTCAATCGGGGTATGAGCAGTTCTTC.